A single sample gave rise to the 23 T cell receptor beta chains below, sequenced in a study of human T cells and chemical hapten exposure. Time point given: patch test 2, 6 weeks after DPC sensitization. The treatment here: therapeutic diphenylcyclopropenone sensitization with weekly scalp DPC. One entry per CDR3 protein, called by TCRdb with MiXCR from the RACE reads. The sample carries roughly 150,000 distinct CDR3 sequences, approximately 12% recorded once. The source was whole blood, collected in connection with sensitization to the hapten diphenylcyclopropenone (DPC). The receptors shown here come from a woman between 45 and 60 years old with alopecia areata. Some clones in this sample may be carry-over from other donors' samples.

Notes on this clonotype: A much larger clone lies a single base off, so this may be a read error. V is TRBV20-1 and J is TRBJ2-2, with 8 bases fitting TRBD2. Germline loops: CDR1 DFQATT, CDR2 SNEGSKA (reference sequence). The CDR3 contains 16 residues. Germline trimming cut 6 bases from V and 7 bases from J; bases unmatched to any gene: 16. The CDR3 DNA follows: TGCAGTGCCAGAAAGGGACCAGCGGGAGCGGACGGGGAGCTGTTTTTT. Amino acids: CSARKGPAGADGELFF.

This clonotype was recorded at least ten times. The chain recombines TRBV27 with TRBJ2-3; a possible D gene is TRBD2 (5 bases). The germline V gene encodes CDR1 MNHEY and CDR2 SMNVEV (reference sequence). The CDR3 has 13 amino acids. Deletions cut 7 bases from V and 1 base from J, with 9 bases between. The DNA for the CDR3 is TGTGCCAGCACGCGGGCCGGCACAGATACGCAGTATTTT. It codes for CASTRAGTDTQYF.

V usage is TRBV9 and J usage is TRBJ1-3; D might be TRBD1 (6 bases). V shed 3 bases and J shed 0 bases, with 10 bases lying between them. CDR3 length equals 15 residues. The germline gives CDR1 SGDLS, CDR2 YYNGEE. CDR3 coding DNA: TGTGCCAGCAGCGGACAGGAAGGCTCTGGAAACACCATATATTTT. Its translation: CASSGQEGSGNTIYF.

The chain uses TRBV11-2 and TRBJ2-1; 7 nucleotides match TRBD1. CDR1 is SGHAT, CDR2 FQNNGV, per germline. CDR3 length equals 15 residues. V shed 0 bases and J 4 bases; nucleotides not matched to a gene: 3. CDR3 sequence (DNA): TGTGCCAGCAGCTTAGAAGGGGGCGAGTACAATGAGCAGTTCTTC. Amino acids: CASSLEGGEYNEQFF. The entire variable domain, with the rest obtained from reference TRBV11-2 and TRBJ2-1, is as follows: EAGVAQSPRYKIIEKRQSVAFWCNPISGHATLYWYQQILGQGPKLLIQFQNNGVVDDSQLPKDRFSAERLKGVDSTLKIQPAKLEDSAVYLCASSLEGGEYNEQFFGPGTRLTVL.

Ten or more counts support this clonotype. The chain's CDR3 is CASSLIGGQGPYEQYF. CDR3 bases: TGTGCCAGCAGCTTAATAGGTGGACAGGGCCCCTACGAGCAGTACTTC. V gene TRBV11-2 combines with J gene TRBJ2-7; TRBD1 agrees at 8 bases. The junction had 8 bases not matched to a gene; V was cut back by 2 bases and J by 2 bases. CDR1 is SGHAT and CDR2 is FQNNGV in the germline V gene. CDR3 length equals 16 residues.

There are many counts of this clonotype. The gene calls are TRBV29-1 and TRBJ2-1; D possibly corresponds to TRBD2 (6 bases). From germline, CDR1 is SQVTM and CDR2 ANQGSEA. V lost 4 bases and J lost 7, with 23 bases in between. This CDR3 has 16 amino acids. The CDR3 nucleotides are TGCAGCGTTGGTTTTCCTAGCGCTAGTTATCCTAATGAGCAGTTCTTC. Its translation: CSVGFPSASYPNEQFF.

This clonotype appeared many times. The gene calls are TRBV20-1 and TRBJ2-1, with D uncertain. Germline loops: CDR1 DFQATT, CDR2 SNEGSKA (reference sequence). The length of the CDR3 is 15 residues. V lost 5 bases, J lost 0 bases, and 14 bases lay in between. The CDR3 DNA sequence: TGCAGTGCTTTTACAGCTATGAGCTCCTACAATGAGCAGTTCTTC. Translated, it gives CSAFTAMSSYNEQFF.

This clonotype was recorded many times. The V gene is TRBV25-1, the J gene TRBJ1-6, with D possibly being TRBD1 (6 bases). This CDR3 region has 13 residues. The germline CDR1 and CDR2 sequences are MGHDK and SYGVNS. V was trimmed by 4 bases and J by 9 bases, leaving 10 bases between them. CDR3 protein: CASSVRGGSPLHF. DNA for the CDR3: TGTGCCAGCAGTGTTCGAGGGGGTTCACCCCTCCACTTT.

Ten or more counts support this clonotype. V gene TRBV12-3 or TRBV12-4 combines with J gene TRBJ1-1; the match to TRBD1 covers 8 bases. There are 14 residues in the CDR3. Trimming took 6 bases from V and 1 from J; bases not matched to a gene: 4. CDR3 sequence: CASRWTGTNTEAFF. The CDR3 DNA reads TGTGCCAGCAGGTGGACAGGGACGAACACTGAAGCTTTCTTT.

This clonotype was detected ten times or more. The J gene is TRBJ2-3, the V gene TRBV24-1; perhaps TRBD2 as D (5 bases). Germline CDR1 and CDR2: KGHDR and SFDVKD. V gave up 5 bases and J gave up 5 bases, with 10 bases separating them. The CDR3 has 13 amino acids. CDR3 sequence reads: CATSVAGVDTQYF. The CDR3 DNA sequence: TGTGCCACCAGTGTCGCGGGCGTAGATACGCAGTATTTT.

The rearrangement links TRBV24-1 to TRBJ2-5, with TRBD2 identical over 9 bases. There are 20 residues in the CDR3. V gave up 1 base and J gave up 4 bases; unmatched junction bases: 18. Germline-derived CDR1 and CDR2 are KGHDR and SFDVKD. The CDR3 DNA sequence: TGTGCCACCAGTGATTTTATTAGGGGTATAGCGGGAGTCGTGCGAGAGACCCAGTACTTC. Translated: CATSDFIRGIAGVVRETQYF.

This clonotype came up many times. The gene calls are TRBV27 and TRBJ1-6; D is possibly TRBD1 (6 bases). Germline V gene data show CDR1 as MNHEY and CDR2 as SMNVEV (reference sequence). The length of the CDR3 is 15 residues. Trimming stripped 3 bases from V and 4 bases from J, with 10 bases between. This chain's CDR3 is CASSFTGRYNSPLHF. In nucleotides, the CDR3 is TGTGCCAGCAGTTTTACAGGGCGTTATAATTCACCCCTCCACTTT.

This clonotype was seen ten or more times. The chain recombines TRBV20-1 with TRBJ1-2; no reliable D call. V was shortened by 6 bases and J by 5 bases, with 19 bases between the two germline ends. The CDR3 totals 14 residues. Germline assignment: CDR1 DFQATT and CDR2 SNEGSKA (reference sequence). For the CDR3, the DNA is TGCAGTGCCCTAAAAAAGTGGATGGGATATGGCTACACCTTC. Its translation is CSALKKWMGYGYTF.

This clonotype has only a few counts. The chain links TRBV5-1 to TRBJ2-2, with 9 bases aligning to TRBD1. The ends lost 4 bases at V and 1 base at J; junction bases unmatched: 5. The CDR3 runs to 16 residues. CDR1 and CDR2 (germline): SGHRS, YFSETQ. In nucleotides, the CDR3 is TGCGCCAGCAGCCAAAGGGGACAGGGGAACACCGGGGAGCTGTTTTTT. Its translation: CASSQRGQGNTGELFF.

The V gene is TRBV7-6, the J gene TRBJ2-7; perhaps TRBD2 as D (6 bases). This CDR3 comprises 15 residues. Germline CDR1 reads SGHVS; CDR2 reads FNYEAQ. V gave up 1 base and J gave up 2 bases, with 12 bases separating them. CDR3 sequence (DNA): TGTGCCAGCAGCTTAGATACGGGAGAGACCTACGAGCAGTACTTC. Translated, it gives CASSLDTGETYEQYF.

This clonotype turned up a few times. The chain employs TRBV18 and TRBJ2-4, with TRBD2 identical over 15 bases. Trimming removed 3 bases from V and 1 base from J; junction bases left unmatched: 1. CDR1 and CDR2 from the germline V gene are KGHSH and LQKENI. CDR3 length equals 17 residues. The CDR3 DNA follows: TGTGCCAGCTCACCCGGGACTAGCGGGGGGGCCAAAAACATTCAGTACTTC. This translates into CASSPGTSGGAKNIQYF.

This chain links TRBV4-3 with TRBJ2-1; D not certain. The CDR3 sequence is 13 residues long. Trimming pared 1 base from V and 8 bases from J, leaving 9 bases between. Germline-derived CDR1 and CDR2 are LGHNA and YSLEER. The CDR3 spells CASSQAQAHEQFF. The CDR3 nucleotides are TGCGCCAGCAGCCAAGCGCAGGCGCATGAGCAGTTCTTC.

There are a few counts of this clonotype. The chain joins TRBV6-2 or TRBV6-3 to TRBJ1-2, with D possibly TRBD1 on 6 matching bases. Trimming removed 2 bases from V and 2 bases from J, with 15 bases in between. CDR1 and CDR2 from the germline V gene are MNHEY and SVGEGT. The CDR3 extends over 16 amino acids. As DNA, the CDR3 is TGTGCCAGCAGTTACGCCACAGGGAGAGGGAACTATGGCTACACCTTC. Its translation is CASSYATGRGNYGYTF.

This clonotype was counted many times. CDR3 nucleotide sequence: TGTGCCAGCAGCTCCGGACTAGCGGGAACCGAGCAGTACTTC. It codes for CASSSGLAGTEQYF. J is TRBJ2-7 and V is TRBV5-4; 12 nucleotides match TRBD2. V was pared by 3 bases and J by 6 bases, with 4 bases of the junction left unmatched. Germline V gives CDR1 SGHNT, CDR2 YYREEE (reference sequence). This CDR3 contains 14 residues. The whole variable domain, remainder taken from reference TRBV5-4 and TRBJ2-7, is ETGVTQSPTHLIKTRGQQVTLRCSSQSGHNTVSWYQQALGQGPQFIFQYYREEENGRGNFPPRFSGLQFPNYSSELNVNALELDDSALYLCASSSGLAGTEQYFGPGTRLTVT.

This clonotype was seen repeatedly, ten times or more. This CDR3 is CSASYSLDEQYF. CDR3 nucleotides: TGCAGTGCTAGCTACAGCCTAGACGAGCAGTACTTC. The J gene is TRBJ2-7, the V gene TRBV20-1; D remains unclear. Trimming removed 3 bases from V and 5 bases from J, with 11 bases in between. The CDR3 runs to 12 residues. Looked up from germline, CDR1 is DFQATT and CDR2 is SNEGSKA (reference sequence).

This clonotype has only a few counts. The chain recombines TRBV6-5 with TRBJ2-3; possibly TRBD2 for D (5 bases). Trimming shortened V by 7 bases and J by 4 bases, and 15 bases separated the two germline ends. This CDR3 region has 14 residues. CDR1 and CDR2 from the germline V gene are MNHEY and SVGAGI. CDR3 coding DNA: TGTGCCAGCACCTCGGGAAGTGCCCCAGATACGCAGTATTTT. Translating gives CASTSGSAPDTQYF.

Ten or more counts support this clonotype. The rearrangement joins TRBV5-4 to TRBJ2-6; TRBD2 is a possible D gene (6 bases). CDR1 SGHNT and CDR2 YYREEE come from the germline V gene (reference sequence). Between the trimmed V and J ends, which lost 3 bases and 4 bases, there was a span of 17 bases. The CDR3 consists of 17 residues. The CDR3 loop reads CASSSTLRLVGANVLTF. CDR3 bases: TGTGCCAGCAGCTCCACCCTCCGACTAGTAGGGGCCAACGTCCTGACTTTC.

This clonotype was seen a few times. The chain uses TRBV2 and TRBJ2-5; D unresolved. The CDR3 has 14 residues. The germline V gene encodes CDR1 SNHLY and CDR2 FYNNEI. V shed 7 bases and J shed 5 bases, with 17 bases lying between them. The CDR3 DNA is TGTGCCAGCACCATGGGCCCGTCATCTGAGACCCAGTACTTC. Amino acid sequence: CASTMGPSSETQYF.